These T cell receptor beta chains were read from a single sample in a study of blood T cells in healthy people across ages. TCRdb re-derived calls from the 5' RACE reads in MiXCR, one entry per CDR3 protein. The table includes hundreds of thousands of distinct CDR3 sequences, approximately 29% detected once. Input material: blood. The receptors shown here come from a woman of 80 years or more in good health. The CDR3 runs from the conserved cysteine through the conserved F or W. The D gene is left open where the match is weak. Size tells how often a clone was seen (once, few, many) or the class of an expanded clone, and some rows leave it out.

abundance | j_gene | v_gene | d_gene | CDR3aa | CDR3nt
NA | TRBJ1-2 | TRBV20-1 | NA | CSAAGVRGNGYTF | TGCAGTGCTGCCGGGGTTCGAGGGAATGGTTACACCTTC
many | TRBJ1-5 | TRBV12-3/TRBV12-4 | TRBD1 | CASRGTGMQPQHF | TGTGCCAGCAGGGGGACAGGGATGCAGCCCCAGCATTTT
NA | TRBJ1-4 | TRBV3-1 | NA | CASTKDGGLNEKLFF | TGTGCCAGCACCAAAGACGGAGGACTTAATGAAAAACTGTTTTTT
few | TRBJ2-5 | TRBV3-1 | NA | CASSLRDYEQYF | TGTGCCAGCAGCCTCCGGGATTATGAGCAGTACTTC
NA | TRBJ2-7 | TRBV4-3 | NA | CASSQGKGAYEQYF | TGCGCCAGCAGCCAAGGGAAGGGGGCCTACGAGCAGTACTTC
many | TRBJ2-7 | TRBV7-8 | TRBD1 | CASSLFSGGYEQYF | TGTGCCAGCAGCTTGTTTTCAGGGGGCTACGAGCAGTACTTC
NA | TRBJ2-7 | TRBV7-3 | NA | CASSFSGGEPYEQYF | TGTGCCAGCAGCTTTTCCGGAGGGGAACCCTACGAGCAGTACTTC
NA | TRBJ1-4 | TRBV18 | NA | CASSPKGPLGANEKLFF | TGTGCCAGCTCACCAAAAGGCCCTCTTGGGGCTAATGAAAAACTGTTTTTT
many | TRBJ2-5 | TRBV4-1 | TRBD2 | CASSQDSLTSGETQYF | TGCGCCAGCAGCCAAGATAGTTTAACTAGCGGCGAGACCCAGTACTTC
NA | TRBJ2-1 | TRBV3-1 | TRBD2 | CASSQGTSGRIYEQFF | TGTGCCAGCAGCCAAGGGACTAGCGGGAGGATCTACGAGCAGTTCTTC
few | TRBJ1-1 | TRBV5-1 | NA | CASRAGPPRQANMEAFF | TGCGCCAGCAGAGCGGGCCCCCCCCGACAGGCTAACATGGAAGCTTTCTTT
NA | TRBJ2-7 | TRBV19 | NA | CASSRNDQSYPYEQYF | TGTGCCAGTAGTAGAAACGACCAGTCCTATCCCTACGAGCAGTACTTC
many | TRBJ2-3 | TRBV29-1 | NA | CSVGGDRGFGTQYF | TGCAGCGTTGGAGGGGACCGAGGGTTCGGTACGCAGTATTTT
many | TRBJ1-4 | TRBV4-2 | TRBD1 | CASRQNRGQGNEKLFF | TGTGCCAGCAGGCAGAACAGGGGGCAGGGAAATGAAAAACTGTTTTTT
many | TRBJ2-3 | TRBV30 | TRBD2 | CAWSSVRRGVDTQYF | TGTGCCTGGAGTTCCGTCCGGCGGGGGGTCGATACGCAGTATTTT
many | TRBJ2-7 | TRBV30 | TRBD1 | CAWDRGVNYEQYF | TGTGCCTGGGACAGGGGGGTTAACTACGAGCAGTACTTC
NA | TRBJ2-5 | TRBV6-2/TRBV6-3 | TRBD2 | CASRPPGLADTQRATQYF | TGTGCCAGCAGGCCCCCGGGACTAGCGGATACACAGCGGGCGACCCAGTACTTC
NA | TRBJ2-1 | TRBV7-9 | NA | CASRSGHNEQFF | TGTGCCAGCAGGTCCGGGCACAATGAGCAGTTCTTC
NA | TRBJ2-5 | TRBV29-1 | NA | CSADKFGSETQYF | TGCAGCGCGGACAAGTTCGGGTCAGAGACCCAGTACTTC
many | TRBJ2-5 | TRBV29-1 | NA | CSVSESAGKETQYF | TGCAGCGTTTCAGAATCAGCAGGGAAAGAGACCCAGTACTTC
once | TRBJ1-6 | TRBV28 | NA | CASRLFGVGNSPLHF | TGTGCCAGCAGACTATTTGGGGTGGGGAATTCACCCCTCCACTTT
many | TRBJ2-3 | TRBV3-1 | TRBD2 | CASSQFPAGGQVGTDTQYF | TGTGCCAGCAGCCAATTTCCAGCGGGGGGGCAAGTAGGGACAGATACGCAGTATTTT
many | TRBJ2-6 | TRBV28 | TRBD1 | CASSDTGASGANVLTF | TGTGCCAGCAGTGATACAGGGGCGTCTGGGGCCAACGTCCTGACTTTC
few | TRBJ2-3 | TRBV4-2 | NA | CASSKEVRGASGTDTQYF | TGTGCCAGCAGCAAAGAGGTCCGGGGGGCGTCGGGGACAGATACGCAGTATTTT
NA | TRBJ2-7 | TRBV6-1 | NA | CASSEGANEQYF | TGTGCCAGCAGTGAAGGGGCCAACGAGCAGTACTTC
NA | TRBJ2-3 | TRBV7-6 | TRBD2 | CASSSGTSGPTSTDTQYF | TGTGCCAGCAGCTCCGGGACTAGCGGACCCACTAGCACAGATACGCAGTATTTT
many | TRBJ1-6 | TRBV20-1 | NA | CSARGGRTYNSPLHF | TGCAGTGCTAGAGGGGGGCGGACCTATAATTCACCCCTCCACTTT
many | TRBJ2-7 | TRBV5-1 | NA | CASRKAYEQYF | TGCGCCAGTCGGAAGGCCTACGAGCAGTACTTC
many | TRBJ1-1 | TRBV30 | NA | CASKEARNRDTEAFF | TGTGCCTCCAAAGAGGCCAGGAACAGGGACACTGAAGCTTTCTTT
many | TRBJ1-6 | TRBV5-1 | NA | CASSLGRVGEGNSPLHF | TGCGCCAGCAGCCTTGGACGTGTGGGCGAGGGGAATTCACCCCTCCACTTT
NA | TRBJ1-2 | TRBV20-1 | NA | CSAGQGTNYGYTF | TGCAGTGCTGGGCAGGGGACTAACTATGGCTACACCTTC
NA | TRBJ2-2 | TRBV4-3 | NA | CASSQDGQYTGELFF | TGCGCCAGCAGCCAAGATGGACAATACACCGGGGAGCTGTTTTTT
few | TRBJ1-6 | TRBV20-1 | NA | CSASPTTGDSPLHF | TGCAGTGCTAGCCCCACAACCGGGGATTCACCCCTCCACTTT
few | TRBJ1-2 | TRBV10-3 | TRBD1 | CAISESTGVAYGYTF | TGTGCCATCAGTGAGTCTACAGGGGTGGCCTATGGCTACACCTTC
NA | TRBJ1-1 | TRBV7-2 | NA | CASSRRLTNTEAFF | TGTGCCAGCAGCCGTAGGTTAACAAACACTGAAGCTTTCTTT
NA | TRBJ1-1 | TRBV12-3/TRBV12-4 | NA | CARSSYILNTEAFF | TGTGCCCGCAGTTCATATATCTTGAACACTGAAGCTTTCTTT
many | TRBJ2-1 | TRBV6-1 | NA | CASSEIARYEQFF | TGTGCCAGCAGTGAAATAGCACGATATGAGCAGTTCTTC
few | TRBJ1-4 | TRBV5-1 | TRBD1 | CASSSSPGTGGGKLFF | TGCGCCAGCAGCTCTTCCCCCGGGACAGGGGGAGGAAAACTGTTTTTT
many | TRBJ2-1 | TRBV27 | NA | CASSRRELGNEQFF | TGTGCCAGCAGCCGTCGAGAGTTGGGCAATGAGCAGTTCTTC
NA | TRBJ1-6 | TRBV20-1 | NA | CSAPEPGSSYNSPLHF | TGCAGTGCTCCGGAGCCGGGGAGCTCCTATAATTCACCCCTCCACTTT
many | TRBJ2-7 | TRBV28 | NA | CASSSPDRNLNYEQYF | TGTGCCAGCAGCTCCCCCGACAGAAATCTAAACTACGAGCAGTACTTC
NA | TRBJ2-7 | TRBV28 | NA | CASSPRDGSRYEQYF | TGTGCCAGCAGCCCGCGGGACGGGTCGCGGTACGAGCAGTACTTC
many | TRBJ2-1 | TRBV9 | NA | CASSVRGGEQFF | TGTGCCAGCAGCGTAAGGGGCGGTGAGCAGTTCTTC
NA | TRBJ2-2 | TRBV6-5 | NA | CASRPDWGETGELFF | TGTGCCAGCAGGCCTGATTGGGGAGAAACCGGGGAGCTGTTTTTT
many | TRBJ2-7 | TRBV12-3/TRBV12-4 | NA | CASSLGQGIKQYF | TGTGCCAGCAGTTTAGGGCAGGGTATCAAGCAGTACTTC
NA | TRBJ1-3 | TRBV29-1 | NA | CSVESGNTIYF | TGCAGCGTTGAATCCGGAAACACCATATATTTT
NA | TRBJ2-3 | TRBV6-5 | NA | CASSYAWGDTQYF | TGTGCCAGCAGTTACGCTTGGGGGGATACGCAGTATTTT
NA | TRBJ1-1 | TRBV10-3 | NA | CAIQVNTEAFF | TGTGCCATCCAGGTGAACACTGAAGCTTTCTTT